This TCR beta chain was obtained from a study of persistence of HIV-infected CD4 T cells. Points from the study as a whole: Degenerate expanded CDR3beta sequences were enriched among CMV- and Gag-responding cells. CMV- and Gag-responding cells had lower TCRbeta richness than CD3/CD28-responding cells.

The libraries were made with immunoSEQ version 4 in survey mode. TCRdb keeps only in-frame clones here, not all; method: immunoSEQ multiplex PCR. There are 25,000 to 35,000 clones in the sample; 65% to 90% occur only once, and more than 0.85% lies in the top ten. Comments on this clone: Antigen unknown.

Stimulation used about 10 ug/mL lysate from CMV-infected fibroblasts. CD40L-negative CD69-negative CD45RO-high memory CD4+ T cells were sorted as populations depleted of antigen-responding cells. This CDR3 has 16 residues. Trimming at V came to 6 bases and at J to 4 bases, leaving 10 bases not matched to a gene. CDR1 is ENHRY and CDR2 is SYGVKD in the germline V gene. The gene calls are TRBV10-3 and TRBJ1-1; 11 nucleotides match TRBD1. Sequencing was performed on CD4+ T cells sorted from PBMCs after 18-hour stimulation, taken from a patient who received antiretroviral therapy. The TCR originated in an adult man with HIV who was CMV-seropositive. The CDR3 sequence: CAIRAGTGGRVTEAFF. The CDR3 nucleotides are TGTGCCATCAGGGCGGGGACAGGGGGTCGAGTCACTGAAGCTTTCTTT.